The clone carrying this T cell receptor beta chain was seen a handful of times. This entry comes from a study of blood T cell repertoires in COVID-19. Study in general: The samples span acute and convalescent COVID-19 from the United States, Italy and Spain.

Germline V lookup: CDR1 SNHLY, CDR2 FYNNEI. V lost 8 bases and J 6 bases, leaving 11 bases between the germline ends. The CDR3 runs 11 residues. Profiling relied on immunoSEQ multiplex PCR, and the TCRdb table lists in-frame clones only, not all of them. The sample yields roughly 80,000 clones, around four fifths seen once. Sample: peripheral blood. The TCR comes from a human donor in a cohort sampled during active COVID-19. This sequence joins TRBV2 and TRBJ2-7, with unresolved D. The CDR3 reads CASVRSSEQYF. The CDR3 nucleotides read TGTGCCAGCGTTCGGTCTTCCGAGCAGTACTTC.